These 9 T cell receptor beta chains were all obtained from the same sample, sequenced in a study of blood T cells in healthy people across ages. A second PCR of about 7 to 12 cycles used a sample-barcoded 5' primer and a J-beta primer mix. Each CDR3 protein is one row after TCRdb ran MiXCR on the 5' RACE reads. The sample contains 1.5 million or so distinct CDR3 sequences, approximately 42% of which appear only once. Sample: blood. All receptors come from a woman aged 18-29 years in good health.

The chain combines TRBV7-2 with TRBJ1-5; D remains unclear. Trimming removed 1 base from V and 4 bases from J, with 11 bases in between. The V gene's germline CDR1 is SGHTA and CDR2 FQGNSA. The CDR3 is made up of 15 amino acids. The CDR3 spells CASSLGPRANQPQHF. CDR3 nucleotide sequence: TGTGCCAGCAGCTTAGGGCCGAGGGCGAATCAGCCCCAGCATTTT.

This clonotype was seen just once. The chain combines TRBV25-1 with TRBJ1-4, with 9 bases identical to TRBD1. The CDR3 runs to 18 residues. J gave up 8 bases and V 2 bases, and 15 bases lay outside the gene matches. Germline loops: CDR1 MGHDK, CDR2 SYGVNS. The CDR3 sequence: CASSEVVDRGLSGEKLFF. CDR3 nucleotides: TGTGCCAGCAGTGAAGTCGTAGACAGGGGGTTATCTGGGGAAAAACTGTTTTTT.

The V call is TRBV29-1, the J call TRBJ2-3, with 9 positions matching TRBD1. Germline V CDR1 and CDR2: SQVTM, ANQGSEA. The V and J ends lost 0 bases and 4 bases, in that order; junction bases with no gene match: 8. The CDR3 extends over 16 amino acids. The DNA of the CDR3 is TGCAGCGTTGAAGATCCCGCGGACAGGGGCCCAGATACGCAGTATTTT. Translating gives CSVEDPADRGPDTQYF.

The chain recombines TRBV9 with TRBJ2-1; unclear D gene. The CDR3 runs to 13 residues. CDR1 is SGDLS, CDR2 YYNGEE, per germline. Trimming removed 0 bases at V and 3 bases at J, with 4 bases between. As DNA, the CDR3 is TGTGCCAGCAGCGTAGAGGACTACAATGAGCAGTTCTTC. Translating gives CASSVEDYNEQFF.

This chain joins TRBV10-2 and TRBJ1-2; D unclear. The CDR3 consists of 12 residues. V was shortened by 3 bases and J by 8 bases, with 10 bases between the two germline ends. Looked up from germline, CDR1 is WSHSY and CDR2 is SAAADI. CDR3 nucleotides: TGCGCCAGCAGTGAACAGTACGTCGGCTACACCTTC. Its translation: CASSEQYVGYTF.

The V call is TRBV30, the J call TRBJ1-2, with 8 positions matching TRBD1. Germline CDR1 and CDR2: GTSNPN and SVGIG (reference sequence). With V trimmed by 4 bases and J by 3 bases, 10 bases remained unmatched. The CDR3 is 15 amino acids. This CDR3 reads CAWTEGQGSHYGYTF. Written as DNA, the CDR3 is TGTGCCTGGACCGAAGGACAGGGTAGCCACTATGGCTACACCTTC.

A few counts support this clonotype. An end of the junction does not agree with germline; a read error may underlie this. The chain recombines TRBV7-7 with TRBJ2-3; the D is unclear. The CDR3 contains 14 residues. Germline CDR1 SSHAT, CDR2 FNYEAQ (reference sequence). The CDR3 loop is CASSSSPGLDTQYF. The CDR3 coding sequence is TGTGCTAGCAGCTCCTCCCCTGGGTTAGATACGCAGTATTTT.

This chain connects TRBV28 to TRBJ1-5; 7 bases are a match to TRBD1. Germline CDR1 and CDR2: MDHEN and SYDVKM. V gave up 3 bases and J gave up 3 bases; unmatched junction bases: 5. The CDR3 runs to 15 residues. DNA of the CDR3: TGTGCCAGCAGTTTTAAGGGGGCATACAATCAGCCCCAGCATTTT. It is translated as CASSFKGAYNQPQHF.

The chain couples TRBV20-1 to TRBJ2-7, with D unresolved. The germline gives CDR1 DFQATT, CDR2 SNEGSKA (reference sequence). This CDR3 region has 14 residues. Trimming left V 0 bases short and J 1 base short, with 10 bases between. The CDR3 nucleotides read TGCAGTGCTAGAGATTCTAGTAATTCCTACGAGCAGTACTTC. It specifies CSARDSSNSYEQYF.